This TCR beta chain was sequenced in a study of metastatic and nonmetastatic thyroid tumors. Patients had received no treatment of any kind before thyroid surgery. This clone was counted at least ten times. This clone may be a read error of a much larger clone one base away. This is likely a read error, given that the CDR3 carries no conserved phenylalanine or tryptophan at its end. MiXCR reprocessed the PCR reads for TCRdb. The data contain 23,000 or so clones, about 30% of them singletons. This TCR derives from a female donor with papillary thyroid cancer or a benign thyroid nodule (not recorded which). Some clones in this sample may be carry-over from other donors' samples. The specimen was blood.

In nucleotides, the CDR3 is TGTGCCAGCAGCCGCCGGGTCTCAGGGGGCCACGAGCAGTACCTC. It encodes CASSRRVSGGHEQYL. The V call is TRBV6-2 or TRBV6-3, the J call TRBJ2-7; the match to TRBD1 covers 8 bases. CDR1 is MNHEY and CDR2 is SVGEGT in the germline V gene. Trimming cost V 6 bases and J 5 bases; bases outside gene matches: 12. This CDR3 is 15 amino acids long.